In this sample, the clone carrying this T cell receptor beta chain turned up once. These data are taken from a study of cytomegalovirus exposure and HLA in healthy donors. V was clipped by 0 bases and J by 0 bases, with 12 bases between them. The CDR3 loop spans 17 amino acids. CDR1 LGHNA and CDR2 YNFKEQ come from the germline V gene. Primers for the PCR totalled 60 Vbeta and 13 Jbeta. Method: immunoSEQ multiplex PCR; TCRdb's copy keeps in-frame clones and lacks some. The table includes 100,000 or so clones, 60% to 75% detected once. The source is a middle-aged woman in good health and CMV-seronegative. The chain joins TRBV4-2 to TRBJ1-3; no firm D call. The sequenced sample was PBMCs. The CDR3 sequence is CASSQEFRQSSGNTIYF. The CDR3 nucleotides read TGTGCCAGCAGCCAAGAGTTCAGGCAGAGCTCTGGAAACACCATATATTTT.